Listed here are 3 T cell receptor beta chains from one sample, sequenced in a study of shared T cell receptors in the human thymus. Clones were sequenced by immunoSEQ multiplex PCR, and TCRdb holds only the in-frame ones, with some missing. This table has about 660,000 clones, around 87% appearing once. The same specimen was also included in a second study, on human thymus T cells.

Sequencing used thymocytes. Source of these receptors: a boy less than two years old with a congenital heart defect.

The J gene is TRBJ2-2, the V gene TRBV9, with 14 positions matching TRBD2. The J segment lost 5 bases and the V segment lost 4 bases, leaving 19 bases of the junction unmatched. CDR1 and CDR2 (germline): SGDLS, YYNGEE. The CDR3 extends over 21 amino acids. CDR3 loop: CASSPTHPTGLAGVLTGELFF. The CDR3 DNA reads as TGTGCCAGCAGCCCTACTCACCCCACGGGACTAGCGGGAGTTTTGACCGGGGAGCTGTTTTTT.

The rearrangement uses TRBV14 and TRBJ2-7; 9 bases map to TRBD2. V was pared by 3 bases and J by 6 bases, with 3 bases of the junction left unmatched. The CDR3 has 13 amino acids. CDR1 and CDR2 (germline): SGHDN, FVKESK. CDR3 sequence (DNA): TGTGCCAGCAGCCACCTAGCGGGGCTCGAGCAGTACTTC. Its protein is CASSHLAGLEQYF. Full variable domain (rest looked up from reference TRBV14 and TRBJ2-7): EAGVTQFPSHSVIEKGQTVTLRCDPISGHDNLYWYRRVMGKEIKFLLHFVKESKQDESGMPNNRFLAERTGGTYSTLKVQPAELEDSGVYFCASSHLAGLEQYFGPGTRLTVT.

The CDR3 DNA reads TGTGCCAGCAGTTGGACAACATACAATGAGCAGTTCTTC. Protein: CASSWTTYNEQFF. The J gene is TRBJ2-1, the V gene TRBV6-5; D is possibly TRBD1 (5 bases). In germline, CDR1 is MNHEY, CDR2 SVGAGI. V gave up 4 bases and J gave up 4 bases, with 8 bases separating them. This CDR3 has 13 residues.